Following are 3 T cell receptor beta chains from one sample sequenced in a study of CD8 T cells in Susac syndrome. An amount of RNA that ranged from roughly 0.45 to 1 ug was reverse transcribed with random hexamers. TCRdb called the immunoSEQ multiplex PCR reads again in MiXCR, with one record for every CDR3 protein. The table lists some 300,000 distinct CDR3 sequences, approximately 85% of them singletons. The sequencing input was CD8+ T cells from PBMCs. The receptors were sampled from a human donor with multiple sclerosis.

The chain combines TRBV19 with TRBJ2-7; 10 bases match TRBD1. With V trimmed by 8 bases and J by 6 bases, 13 bases remained unmatched. Germline assignment: CDR1 LNHDA and CDR2 SQIVND (reference sequence). This CDR3 is built from 15 residues. CDR3 bases: TGTGCCAGTGGGGACAGGGGATGTCCCCTCGCCGAGCAGTACTTC. This gives the protein CASGDRGCPLAEQYF. Full variable domain (rest looked up from reference TRBV19 and TRBJ2-7): DGGITQSPKYLFRKEGQNVTLSCEQNLNHDAMYWYRQDPGQGLRLIYYSQIVNDFQKGDIAEGYSVSREKKESFPLTVTSAQKNPTAFYLCASGDRGCPLAEQYFGPGTRLTVT.

This chain connects TRBV20-1 to TRBJ1-2; TRBD1 might be the D (6 bases). Trimming took off 0 bases at V and 6 bases at J, with 23 bases between the two ends. CDR3 length equals 17 residues. The germline gives CDR1 DFQATT, CDR2 SNEGSKA (reference sequence). The CDR3 nucleotides read TGCAGTGCTAGAGACCCGACCCCCGTCACAGGGTTGGATGGCTACACCTTC. Its translation: CSARDPTPVTGLDGYTF.

Note on this clonotype: An end of the junction differs from the germline gene, which may be a read error. The chain is built from TRBV20-1 and TRBJ2-7; a weak D match, TRBD2 (6 bases). CDR3 length: 16 residues. Germline values: CDR1 DFQATT, CDR2 SNEGSKA (reference sequence). CDR3 protein: CSARDLLAMSSHEQYF. CDR3 bases: TGCAGTGCTAGAGACCTCCTAGCGATGAGCTCCCACGAGCAGTACTTC.